This TCR beta chain stems from a study of radiotherapy plus CTLA-4 blockade in lung cancer. About the research overall: Objective responses emerged in around 19% of patients, and roughly 30% attained disease control. The study, taken as a whole, reports: According to reports, early shifts in blood T cell clones, alongside interferon-beta, forecast response most accurately. Some TCR clones had been derived from tumors. These clones expanded in peripheral blood after radiotherapy plus ipilimumab.

In regard to this clone: Its antigen is undetermined.

Chemo-refractory metastatic non-small-cell lung cancer patients underwent focal radiation alongside CTLA-4 blockade with ipilimumab. The CDR3 extends over 13 amino acids. Germline CDR1 and CDR2: KGHSH and LQKENI. The V gene end was trimmed by 6 bases and the J gene end by 9 bases; junction bases not matched to a gene: 8. The method was immunoSEQ multiplex PCR; TCRdb's version includes in-frame clones alone and lacks a portion of them. The sample includes under 65,000 clones, roughly 79% of them seen just once. The rearrangement links TRBV18 to TRBJ2-1, with 7 bases fitting TRBD2. The clonotype was recovered from a human donor with non-small cell lung cancer whose response to radiotherapy plus ipilimumab could not be evaluated. Sequenced material: peripheral blood, taken from a patient treated with radiotherapy plus ipilimumab. CDR3 loop: CASSQGREVEQFF. In DNA, the CDR3 is TGTGCCAGCTCCCAGGGACGGGAGGTTGAGCAGTTCTTC. The full variable domain, its missing parts supplied by reference TRBV18 and TRBJ2-1, is NAGVMQNPRHLVRRRGQEARLRCSPMKGHSHVYWYRQLPEEGLKFMVYLQKENIIDESGMPKERFSAEFPKEGPSILRIQQVVRGDSAAYFCASSQGREVEQFFGPGTRLTVL.